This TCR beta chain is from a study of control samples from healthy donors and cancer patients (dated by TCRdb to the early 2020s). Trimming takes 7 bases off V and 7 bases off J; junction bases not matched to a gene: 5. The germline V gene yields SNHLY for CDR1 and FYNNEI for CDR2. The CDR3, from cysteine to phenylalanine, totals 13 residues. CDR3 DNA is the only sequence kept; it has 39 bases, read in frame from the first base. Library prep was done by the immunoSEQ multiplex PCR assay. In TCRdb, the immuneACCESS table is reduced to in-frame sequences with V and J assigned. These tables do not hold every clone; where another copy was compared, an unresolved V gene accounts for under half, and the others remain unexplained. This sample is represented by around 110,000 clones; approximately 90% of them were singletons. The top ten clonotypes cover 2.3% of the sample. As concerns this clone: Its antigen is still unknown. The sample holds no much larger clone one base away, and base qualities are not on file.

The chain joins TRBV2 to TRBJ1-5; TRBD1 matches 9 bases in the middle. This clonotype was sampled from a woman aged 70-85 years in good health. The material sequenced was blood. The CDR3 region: CASTDRGSQPQHF. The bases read TGTGCCAGCACGGACAGGGGATCGCAGCCCCAGCATTTT.